Shown below are 29 T cell receptor beta chains from a single sample sequenced in a study of CD8 T cells in Susac syndrome. An input of 0.5 to 1 ug of RNA was subjected to reverse transcription using random hexamers. One entry per CDR3 protein results from TCRdb running MiXCR on the immunoSEQ multiplex PCR reads. The sample includes over 150,000 distinct CDR3 sequences, roughly 92% seen only once; the top ten take 0.09% to 0.095%. Specimen: CD4+ T cells from PBMCs. The receptors come from a human donor with multiple sclerosis.

The rearrangement links TRBV6-5 to TRBJ2-7; D gene unclear. Germline CDR1 and CDR2: MNHEY and SVGAGI. The CDR3 has 13 residues. V was trimmed by 5 bases and J by 6 bases, leaving 14 bases between them. For the CDR3, the DNA is TGTGCCAGCAGTCCAAGAAGTCGGGCCGAGCAGTACTTC. Protein product: CASSPRSRAEQYF.

V usage is TRBV20-1 and J usage is TRBJ2-7; tentative D call: TRBD1 (5 bases). In germline, CDR1 is DFQATT, CDR2 SNEGSKA (reference sequence). Trimming removed 0 bases from V and 1 base from J, with 10 bases in between. The CDR3 runs to 14 residues. In DNA form, the CDR3 reads TGCAGTGCTAGAGATTCAGGGAAGTCCTACGAGCAGTACTTC. The encoded protein is CSARDSGKSYEQYF.

The chain couples TRBV6-5 to TRBJ1-1; D not certain. V lost 0 bases, J lost 2 bases, and 7 bases lay in between. CDR3 length equals 14 residues. Germline lookup yields CDR1 MNHEY and CDR2 SVGAGI. In nucleotides, the CDR3 is TGTGCCAGCAGTTACTCTAGAGGAAACACTGAAGCTTTCTTT. It codes for CASSYSRGNTEAFF.

The gene calls are TRBV29-1 and TRBJ2-7, with 9 bases aligning to TRBD1. Germline V lookup: CDR1 SQVTM, CDR2 ANQGSEA. There are 11 residues in the CDR3. With 4 bases clipped from V and 9 bases from J, the junction kept 4 bases outside the gene matches. The CDR3 here is CSVVGQGVQYF. The CDR3 DNA is TGCAGCGTTGTGGGACAGGGTGTGCAGTACTTC.

This clonotype has a handful of counts. This chain links TRBV18 with TRBJ2-5; the D gene is possibly TRBD2 (6 bases). The CDR3 spans 14 residues. The V end lost 4 bases, the J end lost 1 base, and 10 bases lay between the germline ends. Germline lookup yields CDR1 KGHSH and CDR2 LQKENI. The CDR3 DNA follows: TGTGCCAGCTCACTCGGCGGGACCCAAGAGACCCAGTACTTC. It translates to CASSLGGTQETQYF.

The gene calls are TRBV5-1 and TRBJ1-6; D is unresolved. Trimming pared 3 bases from V and 8 bases from J, leaving 6 bases between. The CDR3 spans 12 residues. Germline CDR1 is SGHRS and CDR2 is YFSETQ. CDR3 protein: CASSSRDSPLHF. CDR3 bases: TGCGCCAGCAGCTCAAGGGATTCACCCCTCCACTTT.

The rearrangement joins TRBV10-3 to TRBJ2-7, with D possibly being TRBD1 or TRBD2 (6 bases each). The CDR3 loop spans 15 amino acids. V lost 6 bases to trimming and J lost 3 bases, with 18 bases between them. CDR1 is ENHRY, CDR2 SYGVKD, per germline. The CDR3 nucleotides are TGTGCCATCAGACCCCACGGGGGCCCTGGCTACGAGCAGTACTTC. Its translation is CAIRPHGGPGYEQYF.

The rearrangement links TRBV12-3 or TRBV12-4 to TRBJ2-7; weak D call: TRBD2 (5 bases). Trimming left V 5 bases short and J 6 bases short, with 20 bases between. This CDR3 has 15 residues. The CDR3 spells CASSTDRAARGEQYF. The CDR3 bases are TGTGCCAGCAGTACCGACCGGGCCGCACGGGGCGAGCAGTACTTC.

This clonotype has only one observation. The chain has TRBV4-3 and TRBJ1-4, with D possibly matching TRBD1 (5 bases). The CDR3 totals 15 residues. The V end lost 6 bases, the J end lost 3 bases, and 14 bases lay between the germline ends. The germline gives CDR1 LGHNA, CDR2 YSLEER. CDR3 sequence: CASRRTGGPNEKLFF. CDR3 DNA: TGCGCCAGCAGAAGGACCGGGGGACCTAATGAAAAACTGTTTTTT.

The V and J genes are TRBV4-1 and TRBJ1-2; D ambiguous. The CDR3 has 14 residues. V was shortened by 5 bases and J by 7 bases, with 17 bases between the two germline ends. Germline V gene lookup returns CDR1 MGHRA and CDR2 YSYEKL. CDR3 in amino acids: CASSFRRAGGGYTF. CDR3 nucleotides: TGCGCCAGCAGCTTCCGAAGGGCGGGAGGTGGCTACACCTTC.

V and J are TRBV28 and TRBJ2-7, with D possibly matching TRBD1 (6 bases). Trimming removed 8 bases from V and 0 bases from J, with 14 bases in between. The CDR3 runs 14 residues. Germline V gives CDR1 MDHEN, CDR2 SYDVKM. The CDR3 is CASSTGPRSYEQYF. The CDR3 coding sequence is TGTGCCAGCTCCACAGGGCCCCGCTCCTACGAGCAGTACTTC.

CDR3 sequence reads: CASSWLAGGPYEQYF. CDR3 sequence (DNA): TGTGCCAGCAGTTGGCTAGCGGGAGGGCCCTACGAGCAGTACTTC. The chain links TRBV6-5 to TRBJ2-7; 12 positions agree with TRBD2. Germline V lookup: CDR1 MNHEY, CDR2 SVGAGI. J lost 2 bases, V lost 4 bases, and 3 bases had no gene match. CDR3 length equals 15 residues.

The chain combines TRBV20-1 with TRBJ2-3; 8 nucleotides align to TRBD2. This CDR3 contains 14 residues. CDR1 and CDR2 (germline): DFQATT, SNEGSKA (reference sequence). Unmatched junction bases numbered 13, after V lost 6 bases and J lost 8 bases. Here the CDR3 reads CSATKGTSLGTQYF. The CDR3 region has the DNA TGCAGTGCCACAAAGGGGACTAGTCTCGGTACGCAGTATTTT.

This clonotype was counted a few times. In DNA, the CDR3 is TGTGCCAGCAGTTTACGGGGCAATCAGCCCCAGCATTTT. This gives the protein CASSLRGNQPQHF. This chain links TRBV12-3 or TRBV12-4 with TRBJ1-5; D gene uncertain. Between the trimmed V and J ends, which lost 2 bases and 2 bases, there was a span of 4 bases. The length of the CDR3 is 13 residues.

This clonotype was detected once. The chain links TRBV7-8 to TRBJ2-7, with TRBD2 identical over 8 bases. After removal of 5 bases from V and 2 bases from J, the junction contained 14 bases not matched to a gene. CDR3 length: 17 amino acids. Germline values: CDR1 SGHVS, CDR2 FQNEAQ. CDR3 sequence (DNA): TGTGCCAGCAGCCGTACGGGGGGGAGCGGGATTACCTACGAGCAGTACTTC. It encodes CASSRTGGSGITYEQYF.

V and J are TRBV18 and TRBJ2-2, with a weak D call TRBD1 (5 bases). The CDR3 has 14 amino acids. The V and J ends lost 5 bases and 3 bases respectively, with 10 bases between them. The germline gives CDR1 KGHSH, CDR2 LQKENI. The CDR3 bases are TGTGCCAGCTCAGCAGACAGTTACACCGGGGAGCTGTTTTTT. It encodes CASSADSYTGELFF.

The chain joins TRBV7-3 to TRBJ2-6; D uncertain. Germline CDR1 reads SGHTA; CDR2 reads FQGTGA. This CDR3 region has 15 residues. Trimming shortened V by 5 bases and J by 0 bases, and 8 bases separated the two germline ends. Here the CDR3 DNA reads TGTGCCAGCAGCCTCTCAGTCTCTGGGGCCAACGTCCTGACTTTC. Translation: CASSLSVSGANVLTF.

This sequence joins TRBV3-1 and TRBJ2-3, with D uncertain. Germline CDR1 LGHDT, CDR2 YNNKEL (reference sequence). Trimming removed 0 bases from V and 0 bases from J, with 10 bases in between. The CDR3 runs 16 residues. The CDR3 DNA sequence: TGTGCCAGCAGCCAAGAGTCGCACATAAGCACAGATACGCAGTATTTT. Its translation is CASSQESHISTDTQYF.

V is TRBV7-2 and J is TRBJ2-1; TRBD2 matches 9 bases. Trimming took 3 bases from V and 6 from J; bases not matched to a gene: 3. The CDR3 has 14 residues. CDR1 and CDR2 from the germline V gene are SGHTA and FQGNSA. The CDR3, as DNA: TGTGCCAGCAGCTTTATGACTAGCGGCAATGAGCAGTTCTTC. The encoded protein is CASSFMTSGNEQFF. The full variable domain, its missing parts supplied by reference TRBV7-2 and TRBJ2-1, is GAGVSQSPSNKVTEKGKDVELRCDPISGHTALYWYRQSLGQGLEFLIYFQGNSAPDKSGLPSDRFSAERTGGSVSTLTIQRTQQEDSAVYLCASSFMTSGNEQFFGPGTRLTVL.

The chain carries TRBV5-1 and TRBJ2-7; D gene ambiguous. The CDR3 is 15 amino acids. Germline loops: CDR1 SGHRS, CDR2 YFSETQ. V was clipped by 0 bases and J by 6 bases, with 16 bases between them. In DNA form, the CDR3 reads TGCGCCAGCAGCTTGGCCCCAAAATCGCCGGGCGAGCAGTACTTC. Translating it yields CASSLAPKSPGEQYF. Based on the CDR3 plus reference TRBV5-1 and TRBJ2-7, the full variable domain is KAGVTQTPRYLIKTRGQQVTLSCSPISGHRSVSWYQQTPGQGLQFLFEYFSETQRNKGNFPGRFSGRQFSNSRSEMNVSTLELGDSALYLCASSLAPKSPGEQYFGPGTRLTVT.

The J gene is TRBJ1-1, the V gene TRBV7-2; tentative D call: TRBD1 (6 bases). Germline V gene sequence: CDR1 SGHTA, CDR2 FQGNSA. The CDR3 has 19 residues. V lost 5 bases and J lost 4, with 29 bases in between. The CDR3 spells CASSPIYPYRGRVLTEAFF. CDR3 in DNA: TGTGCCAGCAGCCCTATTTATCCCTACCGGGGGCGGGTGCTCACTGAAGCTTTCTTT.

The rearrangement uses TRBV29-1 and TRBJ2-2; no clear D. With 6 bases removed from V and 4 bases from J, the gap between germline ends came to 12 bases. This CDR3 is built from 13 residues. Germline CDR1 SQVTM, CDR2 ANQGSEA. CDR3 loop: CSVSQVFTGELFF. The DNA of the CDR3 is TGCAGCGTGAGCCAGGTTTTCACCGGGGAGCTGTTTTTT.

The V call is TRBV11-2, the J call TRBJ2-7; D is perhaps TRBD1 (5 bases). CDR3 length: 15 amino acids. V was pared by 4 bases and J by 0 bases, with 13 bases between. Looked up from germline, CDR1 is SGHAT and CDR2 is FQNNGV. DNA for the CDR3: TGTGCCAGCAGCTGGGGCGGTGTTCCCTCCTACGAGCAGTACTTC. It encodes CASSWGGVPSYEQYF.

This clonotype was detected only a few times. The rearrangement joins TRBV6-1 to TRBJ1-5, with 8 bases fitting TRBD1. The junction had 8 bases not matched to a gene; V was cut back by 8 bases and J by 5 bases. This CDR3 has 14 amino acids. Looked up from germline, CDR1 is MNHNS and CDR2 is SASEGT. The CDR3 region is CASYNGQGYQPQHF. Written as DNA, the CDR3 is TGTGCCAGCTATAACGGACAGGGTTATCAGCCCCAGCATTTT.

This clonotype was observed once. For the CDR3, the DNA is TGTGCCAGCTCCCTGGGGTTTAATGCAGATACGCAGTATTTT. It is translated as CASSLGFNADTQYF. This chain uses TRBV7-6 with TRBJ2-3; D uncertain. The V and J ends lost 8 bases and 4 bases respectively, with 16 bases between them. In germline, CDR1 is SGHVS, CDR2 FNYEAQ. This CDR3 is 14 amino acids long.

The V call is TRBV18, the J call TRBJ2-7; D remains ambiguous. This CDR3 is built from 13 residues. Trimming removed 2 bases from V and 4 bases from J, with 9 bases in between. Germline V gives CDR1 KGHSH, CDR2 LQKENI. CDR3 DNA: TGTGCCAGCTCACCAACTGCCGCATACGAGCAGTACTTC. Its translation: CASSPTAAYEQYF.

The rearrangement links TRBV27 to TRBJ2-7, with 7 bases aligning to TRBD2. From germline, CDR1 is MNHEY and CDR2 SMNVEV (reference sequence). CDR3 length: 13 residues. The junction had 8 bases not matched to a gene; V was cut back by 5 bases and J by 7 bases. This CDR3 is CASSPYMGGEQYF. DNA for the CDR3: TGTGCCAGCAGTCCCTATATGGGAGGGGAGCAGTACTTC.

The genes are TRBV21-1 and TRBJ2-6; the table calls TRBD2, which could not be checked here. TRBV21-1 is a pseudogene. The CDR3 is made up of 21 amino acids. CDR3 in DNA: TGTGCCAGCAGCAAAAAGGAGTTAGTGTGCGGGCTCCACTCTGGGGCCAACGTCCTGACTTTC. It translates to CASSKKELVCGLHSGANVLTF.

The chain combines TRBV5-1 with TRBJ1-1; D uncertain. V was trimmed by 0 bases and J by 3 bases, leaving 9 bases between them. Germline values: CDR1 SGHRS, CDR2 YFSETQ. The CDR3 runs to 14 residues. CDR3 residues: CASSLERGYTEAFF. Written as DNA, the CDR3 is TGCGCCAGCAGCTTGGAACGGGGTTACACTGAAGCTTTCTTT.